The following is a T cell receptor (beta chain) sequence with its context. Produced via immunoSEQ multiplex PCR; TCRdb's table is partial and in-frame only. Of approximately 360,000 clones listed, 70% to 90% were seen once; the top ten hold approximately 1%. The data stem from a study of blood T cell repertoires in COVID-19. Study details: COVID-19 samples, acute and convalescent, were from the United States, Italy and Spain.

This CDR3 region has 16 residues. V was clipped by 7 bases and J by 0 bases, with 16 bases between them. Germline CDR1 WNHNN, CDR2 SYGVQD (reference sequence). The source material was PBMCs or T cells enriched from blood (not recorded which). This TCR came from a woman in her 30s with acute COVID-19. The chain recombines TRBV10-1 with TRBJ2-1; the D gene is possibly TRBD2 (6 bases). CDR3 DNA sequence: TGCGCCAGCACCCGAAGGTCGGGGGACTCCTACAATGAGCAGTTCTTC. Amino acid sequence: CASTRRSGDSYNEQFF.